This TCR beta chain was found in a study of identical twins (dated by TCRdb to the mid-2010s). At the level of the whole study: To test whether fetal clonotypes persist, this study deep-sequenced TCR alpha and beta repertoires from monozygotic twins, from unrelated adults of various ages, and from cord blood. To rule out contamination, replicate twin experiments were performed at different times with different library preparation protocols.

The CDR3 sequence holds 12 residues, the cysteine and phenylalanine included. CDR3 DNA is the only sequence kept; it has 36 bases, read in frame from the first base. The paper as a whole reports these results and caveats: Excess twin sharing in beta out-of-frame sequences was weaker because fewer shared sequences lowered the signal-to-noise ratio. Out-of-frame TCR alpha sequences shared between twins showed an excess of low generation-probability sequences compared with coincidental sharing between unrelated individuals. Because the same donors could not be followed over many years, the conclusions relied on cross-sectional statistical analysis. Recombination models systematically underestimated out-of-frame TCR alpha sharing in monozygotic twins but agreed with sharing between unrelated individuals. Abundant cord blood beta clonotypes had fewer insertions, young adult naive repertoires showed a similar but weaker trend, and memory repertoires showed no such trend. Zero-insertion analyses could be partly confounded by invariant T cells such as MAIT and iNKT, although diverse VJ usage argued against such confounding for most clonotypes.

Only healthy Caucasian donors were included. This clonotype was counted only a few times. Its antigen remains unidentified. Nothing much larger sits one base from this clone, and base qualities are not available. Libraries were prepared through 5' RACE. The instrument was an Illumina HiSeq 2000. A universal primer binding site was introduced by template switching, and a unique molecular identifier was present in the final cDNA, enabling accurate counting of TCR cDNA molecules. Specific primers in the conserved constant-segment region were used to synthesize first-strand cDNA for the TCR alpha and beta chains. To control for contamination, every cDNA library carried two barcodes: a SMART-Mk sample barcode plus Illumina barcodes. TruSeq adapter sequences, together with Illumina sample barcodes, were added in two successive PCR steps. The TCR alpha and beta cDNA libraries were sequenced on the Illumina HiSeq platform using custom primers. On the authors' methods: Raw reads were processed with MiGEC to extract unique molecular identifiers, and MiXCR was used to determine CDR3 positions. Recombination models were inferred per individual with the repgenHMM and IGoR tools using an EM algorithm. The tcR package in R was used for shared clonotype analysis, with sharing normalized by the product of cloneset sizes. To study raw recombination free of thymic and clonal selection effects, out-of-frame nonproductive sequences were analyzed. TCRdb reworked the public reads: Q25 trimming with fastp, MiXCR clone assembly, productive beta chains retained. Every CDR3 protein is listed once, alongside the most common genes and DNA of its rows. The V and J calls here are based on TCRdb, not the publication. The sample includes about 1.7 million distinct CDR3 sequences, with 32% observed a single time. The top ten hold roughly 0.3% of the sample.

In this chain, TRBV21-1 is recombined with TRBJ2-1; the table's D call of TRBD2 was not tested on the DNA. TRBV21-1 is described as a pseudogene. The TCR sequence derives from a newborn girl in good health. The sequenced material came from cord blood. Here the CDR3 is given as CASSKAPSGGFF. Here is the DNA: TGTGCCAGCAGCAAAGCTCCTAGCGGGGGGTTCTTC.